The 30 T cell receptor beta chains reported below all come from one sample, sequenced in a study of radiotherapy plus CTLA-4 blockade in lung cancer. Some clones are missing from TCRdb's copy, which holds only in-frame ones; the method was immunoSEQ multiplex PCR. Seen here are 110,000 or so clones, roughly 80% observed once, and the top ten hold 5% to 5.5%. The source material was peripheral blood, sampled from a patient treated with radiotherapy plus ipilimumab. These receptors all stem from a human donor with non-small cell lung cancer who had a partial response to radiotherapy plus ipilimumab.

The count of this clone is one. This chain uses TRBV5-1 with TRBJ1-1, with a tentative D call TRBD1 (5 bases). CDR3 size: 13 residues. Germline CDR1 SGHRS, CDR2 YFSETQ. The V gene lost 2 bases and the J gene lost 1 base, with 6 bases spanning the gap. CDR3 coding DNA: TGCGCCAGCAGCTTAACAGGGAACACTGAAGCTTTCTTT. Translation gives CASSLTGNTEAFF.

V gene TRBV15 combines with J gene TRBJ1-5; D is perhaps TRBD1 (6 bases). CDR3 length: 13 residues. Between the trimmed V and J ends, which lost 8 bases and 0 bases, there was a span of 8 bases. Germline CDR1 reads LNHNV; CDR2 reads YYDKDF (reference sequence). The CDR3 region is CATAQGSNQPQHF. The CDR3 region has the DNA TGTGCCACCGCACAGGGTAGCAATCAGCCCCAGCATTTT. The whole variable domain, remainder taken from reference TRBV15 and TRBJ1-5, is DAMVIQNPRYQVTQFGKPVTLSCSQTLNHNVMYWYQQKSSQAPKLLFHYYDKDFNNEADTPDNFQSRRPNTSFCFLDIRSPGLGDTAMYLCATAQGSNQPQHFGDGTRLSIL.

The chain joins TRBV7-2 to TRBJ2-7, with TRBD1 as a possible D gene (5 bases). Looked up from germline, CDR1 is SGHTA and CDR2 is FQGNSA. The CDR3 sequence is 13 residues long. The V gene lost 5 bases and the J gene lost 3 bases, with 11 bases spanning the gap. The CDR3: CASSPRQSYEQYV. In DNA, the CDR3 is TGTGCCAGCAGCCCCCGACAGAGCTACGAGCAGTACGTC.

The chain has TRBV28 and TRBJ2-7, with D possibly matching TRBD2 (7 bases). The V and J ends lost 6 bases and 4 bases respectively, with 22 bases between them. CDR3 length equals 16 residues. CDR1 MDHEN and CDR2 SYDVKM come from the germline V gene. The CDR3 here is CASRPVDKGGVYEQYF. CDR3 sequence (DNA): TGTGCCAGCAGGCCCGTCGACAAGGGGGGGGTTTACGAGCAGTACTTC. Full variable domain (outside the CDR3, taken from reference TRBV28 and TRBJ2-7): DVKVTQSSRYLVKRTGEKVFLECVQDMDHENMFWYRQDPGLGLRLIYFSYDVKMKEKGDIPEGYSVSREKKERFSLILESASTNQTSMYLCASRPVDKGGVYEQYFGPGTRLTVT.

The V and J genes are TRBV7-9 and TRBJ1-5; 8 bases fit TRBD1. The V gene's germline CDR1 is SEHNR and CDR2 FQNEAQ (reference sequence). Unmatched junction bases numbered 5, after V lost 2 bases and J lost 2 bases. The CDR3 is 16 amino acids. CDR3 region: CASSLQGALGNQPQHF. The DNA for the CDR3 is TGTGCCAGCAGCTTACAGGGGGCGCTTGGCAATCAGCCCCAGCATTTT. The whole variable domain, remainder taken from reference TRBV7-9 and TRBJ1-5, is DTGVSQNPRHKITKRGQNVTFRCDPISEHNRLYWYRQTLGQGPEFLTYFQNEAQLEKSRLLSDRFSAERPKGSFSTLEIQRTEQGDSAMYLCASSLQGALGNQPQHFGDGTRLSIL.

The V call is TRBV19, the J call TRBJ1-1; 8 bases fit TRBD1. Trimming took 5 bases from V and 6 from J; bases not matched to a gene: 11. Germline CDR1 LNHDA, CDR2 SQIVND (reference sequence). There are 15 residues in the CDR3. The DNA of the CDR3 is TGTGCCAGTAGTGAAAGGACAGGGTTCAAGGCTGAAGCTTTCTTT. Its protein product is CASSERTGFKAEAFF.

The V and J genes are TRBV11-3 and TRBJ2-2; 7 bases line up with TRBD2. Germline lookup yields CDR1 SGHNT and CDR2 YENEEA. The CDR3 is made up of 16 amino acids. V gave up 5 bases and J gave up 2 bases; unmatched junction bases: 8. Here the CDR3 reads CASSPPAGLNTGELFF. CDR3 bases: TGTGCCAGCAGCCCACCAGCGGGATTAAACACCGGGGAGCTGTTTTTT.

This clone was picked up a small number of times. V usage is TRBV29-1 and J usage is TRBJ1-1; maybe TRBD1 (6 bases). The germline V gene encodes CDR1 SQVTM and CDR2 ANQGSEA. Trimming pared 1 base from V and 5 bases from J, leaving 17 bases between. This CDR3 contains 15 residues. CDR3 sequence: CSVEVAPGGSTEAFF. CDR3 in DNA: TGCAGCGTTGAAGTGGCCCCGGGGGGCTCGACTGAAGCTTTCTTT.

This clone came up once. The rearrangement uses TRBV11-3 and TRBJ2-7; 10 bases are a match to TRBD1. The germline gives CDR1 SGHNT, CDR2 YENEEA. The CDR3 covers 17 residues. V was clipped by 4 bases and J by 5 bases; unmatched bases: 14. CDR3 protein: CASSSQVSGQGIHEQYF. CDR3 bases: TGTGCCAGCAGCTCCCAGGTATCGGGACAGGGGATTCACGAGCAGTACTTC.

V is TRBV5-1 and J is TRBJ1-1; 8 bases match TRBD1. Per the germline V gene, CDR1 is SGHRS and CDR2 is YFSETQ. This CDR3 region has 16 residues. The junction had 13 bases not matched to a gene; V was cut back by 4 bases and J by 5 bases. CDR3 region: CASSPGGGQGRTEAFF. The CDR3 DNA reads TGCGCCAGCAGCCCTGGGGGCGGACAGGGACGGACTGAAGCTTTCTTT.

Only one count was recorded for this clone. The CDR3 DNA sequence: TGTGCCATCAGGGACAGCTCTGGGGCCAACGTCCTGACTTTC. Translating gives CAIRDSSGANVLTF. The chain uses TRBV10-3 and TRBJ2-6; a weak D match, TRBD1 (6 bases). V lost 6 bases to trimming and J lost 0 bases, with 6 bases between them. The germline CDR1 and CDR2 sequences are ENHRY and SYGVKD. This CDR3 has 14 residues.

The chain recombines TRBV4-2 with TRBJ1-2; unclear D gene. V dropped 1 base and J dropped 4 bases, with 10 bases sitting between them. Germline CDR1 LGHNA, CDR2 YNFKEQ. The CDR3 spans 14 residues. CDR3 sequence: CASSQVQEVYGYTF. The DNA for the CDR3 is TGTGCCAGCAGCCAAGTTCAGGAGGTCTATGGCTACACCTTC.

The chain carries TRBV7-3 and TRBJ2-1; 9 bases fit TRBD1. The CDR3 extends over 15 amino acids. Germline V gives CDR1 SGHTA, CDR2 FQGTGA. The V and J ends lost 6 bases and 6 bases, in that order; junction bases with no gene match: 9. The CDR3 DNA is TGTGCCAGCAGACTCTCGGGGACAGGGTCCAATGAGCAGTTCTTC. It translates to CASRLSGTGSNEQFF.

This clone has a single count. The rearrangement uses TRBV28 and TRBJ1-4; 7 positions match TRBD1. V shed 4 bases and J 7 bases; nucleotides not matched to a gene: 12. Germline loops: CDR1 MDHEN, CDR2 SYDVKM. This CDR3 is 16 amino acids long. The CDR3 coding sequence is TGTGCCAGCAGTTCGGCCGGAGGGGGCGAGGTTGAAAAACTGTTTTTT. Translated, it gives CASSSAGGGEVEKLFF.

The V call is TRBV5-1, the J call TRBJ2-1; 8 bases match TRBD2. The ends lost 5 bases at V and 8 bases at J; junction bases unmatched: 15. The CDR3 loop spans 16 amino acids. The germline CDR1 and CDR2 sequences are SGHRS and YFSETQ. The CDR3 DNA sequence: TGCGCCAGCAGTCGAGCTCCGGGACTAGAGTCTGATGAGCAGTTCTTC. It is translated as CASSRAPGLESDEQFF.

The rearrangement links TRBV7-2 to TRBJ2-5; 8 positions match TRBD2. V was pared by 4 bases and J by 3 bases, with 4 bases of the junction left unmatched. The CDR3 is 14 residues long. Germline CDR1 is SGHTA and CDR2 is FQGNSA. The CDR3 nucleotides are TGTGCCAGCAGCTGGATAGCGGGAAAAGAGACCCAGTACTTC. Translation: CASSWIAGKETQYF.

The chain links TRBV7-6 to TRBJ2-7, with 8 nucleotides matching TRBD1. The CDR3 sequence is 13 residues long. Trimming removed 5 bases from V and 4 bases from J; junction bases left unmatched: 4. Germline V gene sequence: CDR1 SGHVS, CDR2 FNYEAQ. CDR3 sequence: CASSPDRVYEQYF. The CDR3 DNA reads TGTGCCAGCAGCCCGGACAGGGTGTACGAGCAGTACTTC.

The J gene is TRBJ2-7, the V gene TRBV2; perhaps TRBD1 as D (6 bases). Per the germline V gene, CDR1 is SNHLY and CDR2 is FYNNEI. The V gene lost 6 bases and the J gene lost 3 bases, with 12 bases spanning the gap. This CDR3 is 13 amino acids long. Here the CDR3 reads CASSYRDNYEQYF. As DNA, the CDR3 is TGTGCCAGCAGCTACCGGGACAACTACGAGCAGTACTTC.

The table lists this clone with a count of one. V gene TRBV7-9 combines with J gene TRBJ1-2; a weak D match, TRBD1 (5 bases). Deletions cut 1 base from V and 8 bases from J, with 20 bases between. CDR3 size: 16 residues. Germline CDR1 reads SEHNR; CDR2 reads FQNEAQ (reference sequence). The CDR3 DNA is TGTGCCAGCAGCTTAGGCGGCCCCTGGGCAGGGAAGGGCTACACCTTC. Translating gives CASSLGGPWAGKGYTF. Based on the CDR3 plus reference TRBV7-9 and TRBJ1-2, the full variable domain is DTGVSQNPRHKITKRGQNVTFRCDPISEHNRLYWYRQTLGQGPEFLTYFQNEAQLEKSRLLSDRFSAERPKGSFSTLEIQRTEQGDSAMYLCASSLGGPWAGKGYTFGSGTRLTVV.

This rearrangement joins TRBV28 to TRBJ1-1; D is undetermined. Trimming pared 6 bases from V and 6 bases from J, leaving 14 bases between. This CDR3 is built from 13 residues. Germline CDR1 is MDHEN and CDR2 is SYDVKM. The CDR3 region is CASRSTGISEAFF. CDR3 in DNA: TGTGCCAGCAGAAGCACGGGGATCTCTGAAGCTTTCTTT.

This clone occurred a few times. The chain carries TRBV6-6 and TRBJ1-2; 7 positions match TRBD1. The CDR3 loop spans 14 amino acids. The germline V gene has CDR1 MNHNY and CDR2 SVGAGI (reference sequence). V lost 2 bases and J lost 6; bases outside the gene matches: 6. CDR3: CASSYRGQSHGYTF. DNA for the CDR3: TGTGCCAGCAGTTACCGGGGACAGTCACATGGCTACACCTTC.

Concerning this clone: Distinct nucleotide sequences in the sample also encode this CDR3. The genes are TRBV5-6 and TRBJ2-5, with D hard to call. Trimming stripped 0 bases from V and 5 bases from J, with 5 bases between. The CDR3 runs 12 residues. Germline V CDR1 and CDR2: SGHDT, YYEEEE. The CDR3 bases are TGTGCCAGCAGCTTGGCCGTCGAGACCCAGTACTTC. Translation: CASSLAVETQYF.

CDR3 DNA sequence: TGTGCCAGCAGCCAGGGACAGACTAACTATGGCTACACCTTC. Translated, it gives CASSQGQTNYGYTF. The chain carries TRBV7-2 and TRBJ1-2; 7 bases map to TRBD1. The CDR3 is made up of 14 amino acids. V lost 5 bases and J lost 0; bases outside the gene matches: 3. Germline assignment: CDR1 SGHTA and CDR2 FQGNSA.

Details on this clone: One junction end does not reproduce the germline sequence, and a read error may be involved. CDR3 coding DNA: TGCGCCAGCAGTTTGGGTCCTAGCGGGCTACAAGAGACCCAGTACTTC. It yields the protein CASSLGPSGLQETQYF. The chain combines TRBV5-1 with TRBJ2-5; 8 bases line up with TRBD2. The CDR3 is 16 amino acids. Germline CDR1 SGHRS, CDR2 YFSETQ.

This clone turned up a few times. The rearrangement links TRBV19 to TRBJ2-3; the D gene is possibly TRBD2 (5 bases). Trimming left V 4 bases short and J 1 base short, with 6 bases between. The germline V gene has CDR1 LNHDA and CDR2 SQIVND (reference sequence). This CDR3 has 13 residues. CDR3 residues: CASSRGRTDTQYF. In DNA, the CDR3 is TGTGCCAGTAGTAGAGGGCGCACAGATACGCAGTATTTT.

The rearrangement links TRBV28 to TRBJ2-3; 7 nucleotides match TRBD1. J was trimmed by 2 bases and V by 2 bases; bases with no gene match: 7. This CDR3 has 16 amino acids. Germline values: CDR1 MDHEN, CDR2 SYDVKM. The CDR3 nucleotides read TGTGCCAGCAGTTTAGTGGCACAGGGGTTCACAGATACGCAGTATTTT. This sequence encodes CASSLVAQGFTDTQYF.

The rearrangement links TRBV5-4 to TRBJ2-7, with D maybe TRBD2 (6 bases). The CDR3 runs to 15 residues. V lost 3 bases and J 7 bases, leaving 20 bases between the germline ends. CDR1 SGHNT and CDR2 YYREEE come from the germline V gene (reference sequence). Here the CDR3 DNA reads TGTGCCAGCAGCTCGGGGCGGGACTCCCCATGGGAGCAGTACTTC. Translating it yields CASSSGRDSPWEQYF.

V is TRBV7-2 and J is TRBJ1-4, with TRBD1 as a possible D gene (6 bases). This CDR3 has 15 residues. With 4 bases removed from V and 5 bases from J, the gap between germline ends came to 14 bases. Germline V gene sequence: CDR1 SGHTA, CDR2 FQGNSA. CDR3 DNA sequence: TGTGCCAGCAGCTCGCGTATAGGGGGAAATGAAAAACTGTTTTTT. Its protein is CASSSRIGGNEKLFF.

This clone was counted between two and nine times. The rearrangement joins TRBV5-6 to TRBJ2-1; D call uncertain. V was trimmed by 7 bases and J by 0 bases, leaving 11 bases between them. Germline CDR1 is SGHDT and CDR2 is YYEEEE. CDR3 length: 14 amino acids. The CDR3 DNA follows: TGTGCCAGCTCCGACATCAGCTCCTACAATGAGCAGTTCTTC. Translated: CASSDISSYNEQFF.

The CDR3 region has the DNA TGCAGCGTGTCACTGCGGAATGAGCAGTTCTTC. This sequence encodes CSVSLRNEQFF. This chain uses TRBV29-1 with TRBJ2-1; no clear D gene. Trimming removed 6 bases at V and 7 bases at J, with 10 bases between. Germline V CDR1 and CDR2: SQVTM, ANQGSEA. The length of the CDR3 is 11 residues.